These 25 T cell receptor beta chains originate from one sample sequenced in a study of Ad26.COV2.S vaccination and SARS-CoV-2 variants. The table came from immunoSEQ multiplex PCR; TCRdb's copy has only in-frame clones and leaves some out. Of fewer than 400,000 clones listed, about 86% are singletons. As for treatment: about 20 received Ad26.COV2.S at low or high dose, single or two shots; several received placebo; per-sample allocation not given. Specimen acquisition occurred on day 63 following the initial vaccine or placebo injection. The sequences come from peripheral blood, collected in a trial of Ad26.COV2.S vaccine versus placebo. The receptors here all came from a person between 18 and 65 years old who received the Ad26.COV2.S COVID-19 vaccine or a placebo.

The V and J genes are TRBV7-9 and TRBJ2-7; D is unresolved. V was cut by 5 bases and J by 5 bases, with 13 bases left in between. Looked up from germline, CDR1 is SEHNR and CDR2 is FQNEAQ (reference sequence). The CDR3 loop spans 13 amino acids. CDR3 region: CASSPRRSDEQYF. The CDR3 nucleotides read TGTGCCAGCAGCCCCCGTCGTTCTGACGAGCAGTACTTC.

The J gene is TRBJ1-2, the V gene TRBV5-6; D is possibly TRBD1 (5 bases). Germline V gene data show CDR1 as SGHDT and CDR2 as YYEEEE. The ends were cut back, 3 bases at V and 4 bases at J, with 19 bases in the middle. This CDR3 region has 16 residues. CDR3 loop: CASSSLGDARTYGYTF. The CDR3 coding sequence is TGTGCCAGCAGCTCCCTAGGGGACGCACGGACCTATGGCTACACCTTC. Based on the CDR3 plus reference TRBV5-6 and TRBJ1-2, the full variable domain is DAGVTQSPTHLIKTRGQQVTLRCSPKSGHDTVSWYQQALGQGPQFIFQYYEEEERQRGNFPDRFSGHQFPNYSSELNVNALLLGDSALYLCASSSLGDARTYGYTFGSGTRLTVV.

CDR3 nucleotide sequence: TGTGCCAGCTCCCGGGGACAGGGGTTCAATCAGCCCCAGCATTTT. It yields the protein CASSRGQGFNQPQHF. The rearrangement uses TRBV6-5 and TRBJ1-5; TRBD1 matches 10 bases. CDR3 length: 15 amino acids. Germline V CDR1 and CDR2: MNHEY, SVGAGI. V gave up 8 bases and J gave up 3 bases; unmatched junction bases: 7.

The gene calls are TRBV5-4 and TRBJ2-2; the D gene is possibly TRBD1 (6 bases). The CDR3 sequence is 16 residues long. V gave up 4 bases and J gave up 2 bases, with 15 bases separating them. In germline, CDR1 is SGHNT, CDR2 YYREEE (reference sequence). In DNA, the CDR3 is TGTGCCAGCAGCCCTCTCGGGACAATAAACACCGGGGAGCTGTTTTTT. Residues: CASSPLGTINTGELFF. Drawing the rest from reference TRBV5-4 and TRBJ2-2, the complete variable domain is ETGVTQSPTHLIKTRGQQVTLRCSSQSGHNTVSWYQQALGQGPQFIFQYYREEENGRGNFPPRFSGLQFPNYSSELNVNALELDDSALYLCASSPLGTINTGELFFGEGSRLTVL.

This clone has more than one count but fewer than ten. The chain links TRBV6-4 to TRBJ2-3; the D gene is possibly TRBD1 (6 bases). Trimming shortened V by 2 bases and J by 2 bases, and 17 bases separated the two germline ends. The CDR3 totals 17 residues. The germline V gene encodes CDR1 MRHNA and CDR2 SNTAGT. DNA of the CDR3: TGTGCCAGCAGTGACCCCAGAGGACAGCTCGTCACAGATACGCAGTATTTT. This encodes CASSDPRGQLVTDTQYF.

CDR3 nucleotide sequence: TGCAGCGTTGAACAGGGGACAGGCGGCCATAATTCACCCCTCCACTTT. As protein: CSVEQGTGGHNSPLHF. The genes are TRBV29-1 and TRBJ1-6; 8 bases fit TRBD1. The CDR3 covers 16 residues. Germline loops: CDR1 SQVTM, CDR2 ANQGSEA. V trimming: 2 bases; J trimming: 5 bases; junction bases outside the gene matches: 8.

This chain links TRBV7-2 with TRBJ1-5; D gene ambiguous. The CDR3 runs 12 residues. Germline V gene lookup returns CDR1 SGHTA and CDR2 FQGNSA. V was pared by 5 bases and J by 5 bases, with 7 bases between. For the CDR3, the DNA is TGTGCCAGCAGCGCTAGGGATCAGCCCCAGCATTTT. Its protein is CASSARDQPQHF.

The J gene is TRBJ1-2, the V gene TRBV3-1 (or the pseudogene TRBV3-2); D remains ambiguous. From germline, CDR1 is LGHDT and CDR2 YNNKEL (reference sequence). Trimming took 1 base from V and 2 from J, leaving 8 bases between them. CDR3 length: 14 residues. The CDR3 nucleotides read TGTGCCAGCAGCCAAGCACAGAGAAACTATGGCTACACCTTC. Protein sequence: CASSQAQRNYGYTF.

This sequence joins TRBV7-2 and TRBJ1-6, with D hard to call. This CDR3 comprises 16 residues. Deletions cut 7 bases from V and 2 bases from J, with 15 bases between. The germline CDR1 and CDR2 sequences are SGHTA and FQGNSA. The CDR3 region is CASNPRAQTYNSPLHF. The CDR3 nucleotides are TGTGCCAGCAACCCTCGGGCACAAACCTATAATTCACCCCTCCACTTT.

V gene TRBV19 combines with J gene TRBJ1-5; D might be TRBD1 (5 bases). Germline V gene lookup returns CDR1 LNHDA and CDR2 SQIVND (reference sequence). This CDR3 comprises 21 residues. Trimming took 8 bases from V and 2 from J, leaving 34 bases between them. This CDR3 is CASAHGRSGPDNFFGNQPQHF. CDR3 coding DNA: TGTGCCAGTGCCCACGGGAGGTCAGGGCCCGACAATTTCTTTGGCAATCAGCCCCAGCATTTT.

This clone was picked up a small number of times. This chain links TRBV6-2 or TRBV6-3 with TRBJ1-6; D is perhaps TRBD1 (5 bases). The V gene's germline CDR1 is MNHEY and CDR2 SVGEGT. V was clipped by 0 bases and J by 5 bases, with 5 bases between them. There are 14 residues in the CDR3. The CDR3 loop is CASSYSGHNSPLHF. The CDR3 region has the DNA TGTGCCAGCAGTTACTCGGGACATAATTCACCCCTCCACTTT.

V usage is TRBV3-1 (or the pseudogene TRBV3-2) and J usage is TRBJ2-3, with D unclear. Germline lookup yields CDR1 LGHDT and CDR2 YNNKEL (reference sequence). Between the trimmed V and J ends, which lost 3 bases and 5 bases, there was a span of 3 bases. The CDR3 extends over 11 amino acids. Here the CDR3 DNA reads TGTGCCAGCAGCCATTTAGATACGCAGTATTTT. Protein: CASSHLDTQYF.

The V gene is TRBV18, the J gene TRBJ1-5, with 8 positions matching TRBD1. The V gene end was trimmed by 3 bases and the J gene end by 4 bases; junction bases not matched to a gene: 5. The germline V gene has CDR1 KGHSH and CDR2 LQKENI. The CDR3 extends over 15 amino acids. CDR3 DNA: TGTGCCAGCTCACCCATCGGACAGGGTAATCAGCCCCAGCATTTT. Translating it yields CASSPIGQGNQPQHF.

The chain recombines TRBV11-2 with TRBJ2-3; D is ambiguous. With 0 bases removed from V and 4 bases from J, the gap between germline ends came to 2 bases. Germline V gene lookup returns CDR1 SGHAT and CDR2 FQNNGV. The CDR3 spans 12 residues. The CDR3, as DNA: TGTGCCAGCAGCTTAGACTCAGATACGCAGTATTTT. It is translated as CASSLDSDTQYF.

The chain links TRBV4-1 to TRBJ1-2; D is perhaps TRBD1 (6 bases). The CDR3 is 15 amino acids. The V and J ends lost 0 bases and 4 bases respectively, with 12 bases between them. CDR1 is MGHRA and CDR2 is YSYEKL in the germline V gene. CDR3 DNA: TGCGCCAGCAGCCAAGAGTCAGCGACAGGCTATGGCTACACCTTC. Translated: CASSQESATGYGYTF.

In this sample, this clone turned up many times. Other DNA sequences of this sample code for an identical CDR3. The chain has TRBV18 and TRBJ1-1, with D possibly being TRBD1 (5 bases). Germline assignment: CDR1 KGHSH and CDR2 LQKENI. This CDR3 is built from 15 residues. V shed 2 bases and J shed 0 bases, with 10 bases lying between them. In nucleotides, the CDR3 is TGTGCCAGCTCACCAGGGGGACGGCTGAACACTGAAGCTTTCTTT. Its translation is CASSPGGRLNTEAFF.

CDR3 DNA: TGTGCCAGCAGCTCCCTCTACGAGCAGTACTTC. Translation: CASSSLYEQYF. V gene TRBV6-2 or TRBV6-3 combines with J gene TRBJ2-7; D ambiguous. Trimming pared 6 bases from V and 3 bases from J, leaving 6 bases between. Germline V lookup: CDR1 MNHEY, CDR2 SVGEGT. The CDR3 extends over 11 amino acids.

The gene calls are TRBV6-5 and TRBJ1-5; D perhaps matches TRBD1 (6 bases). Trimming removed 8 bases from V and 6 bases from J, with 14 bases in between. The CDR3 consists of 13 residues. CDR1 and CDR2 (germline): MNHEY, SVGAGI. CDR3 region: CASLTLGGQPQHF. In DNA, the CDR3 is TGTGCCAGCCTGACCTTAGGGGGTCAGCCCCAGCATTTT.

The V and J genes are TRBV7-2 and TRBJ2-5; maybe TRBD2 (6 bases). V was pared by 5 bases and J by 1 base, with 14 bases between. The CDR3 contains 15 residues. Germline lookup yields CDR1 SGHTA and CDR2 FQGNSA. As DNA, the CDR3 is TGTGCCAGCAGCGTTAGCGGACGCTCCCAAGAGACCCAGTACTTC. It translates to CASSVSGRSQETQYF. The entire variable domain, with the rest obtained from reference TRBV7-2 and TRBJ2-5, is as follows: GAGVSQSPSNKVTEKGKDVELRCDPISGHTALYWYRQSLGQGLEFLIYFQGNSAPDKSGLPSDRFSAERTGGSVSTLTIQRTQQEDSAVYLCASSVSGRSQETQYFGPGTRLLVL.

The V call is TRBV7-3, the J call TRBJ2-3, with 7 bases aligning to TRBD1. J gave up 1 base and V 4 bases, and 5 bases lay outside the gene matches. There are 15 residues in the CDR3. Germline V gene data show CDR1 as SGHTA and CDR2 as FQGTGA. The CDR3 DNA sequence: TGTGCCAGCAGCTCACAGGGGCCTGGCACAGATACGCAGTATTTT. Its translation: CASSSQGPGTDTQYF.

The V call is TRBV19, the J call TRBJ2-5; D is uncertain. The CDR3 length is 13 residues. The germline V gene has CDR1 LNHDA and CDR2 SQIVND (reference sequence). V was shortened by 3 bases and J by 0 bases, with 5 bases between the two germline ends. The CDR3 sequence is CASSIFHQETQYF. CDR3 DNA sequence: TGTGCCAGTAGTATCTTCCACCAAGAGACCCAGTACTTC.

A word on this clone: Other DNA sequences in the sample encode the same CDR3. This sequence joins TRBV19 and TRBJ1-1; D might be TRBD1 (5 bases). Germline CDR1 is LNHDA and CDR2 is SQIVND (reference sequence). This CDR3 comprises 12 residues. The V gene lost 3 bases and the J gene lost 4 bases, with 6 bases spanning the gap. The CDR3: CASSIRGTEAFF. The CDR3 DNA reads as TGTGCCAGTAGTATTAGGGGCACTGAAGCTTTCTTT. The variable domain in full, with the rest retrieved from reference TRBV19 and TRBJ1-1, is DGGITQSPKYLFRKEGQNVTLSCEQNLNHDAMYWYRQDPGQGLRLIYYSQIVNDFQKGDIAEGYSVSREKKESFPLTVTSAQKNPTAFYLCASSIRGTEAFFGQGTRLTVV.

About this clone: Other nucleotide sequences from this sample produce the same CDR3. The rearrangement links TRBV3-1 (or the pseudogene TRBV3-2) to TRBJ1-1; D gene unclear. CDR1 and CDR2 (germline): LGHDT, YNNKEL (reference sequence). Trimming shortened V by 1 base and J by 1 base, and 7 bases separated the two germline ends. The CDR3 covers 14 residues. CDR3 amino acids: CASSQGPGNTEAFF. The CDR3 nucleotides are TGTGCCAGCAGCCAAGGACCAGGGAACACTGAAGCTTTCTTT.

The chain joins TRBV11-2 to TRBJ1-1; TRBD1 might be the D (5 bases). Trimming took off 5 bases at V and 0 bases at J, with 13 bases between the two ends. CDR3 size: 15 residues. Germline CDR1 is SGHAT and CDR2 is FQNNGV. The CDR3 reads CASSSRVSMNTEAFF. The CDR3 nucleotides read TGTGCCAGCAGCAGCAGGGTTTCAATGAACACTGAAGCTTTCTTT.

The V and J genes are TRBV5-1 and TRBJ2-3; 7 positions match TRBD2. Germline assignment: CDR1 SGHRS and CDR2 YFSETQ. The CDR3 totals 15 residues. The V segment lost 6 bases and the J segment 2 bases; nucleotides outside the gene matches: 9. CDR3 protein: CASTIRGGATDTQYF. CDR3 DNA: TGCGCCAGCACCATTCGGGGAGGGGCCACAGATACGCAGTATTTT.